A single sample gave rise to the 13 T cell receptor beta chains below, sequenced in a study of CD4+ T cells in melanoma. Generated by immunoSEQ multiplex PCR, the TCRdb table keeps only in-frame clones and is missing some. Among approximately 9,500 clones listed, approximately 78% were seen once. The material sequenced was cells from a culture (not recorded whether cultured in vitro). Receptor source: a human donor with melanoma.

In regard to this clone: One end of the junction is discordant with germline, which a read error may explain. The genes are TRBV6-5 and TRBJ1-1; no reliable D call. The length of the CDR3 is 11 residues. Germline CDR1 reads MNHEY; CDR2 reads SVGAGI. The chain's CDR3 is CASGRNAEAFF. In DNA, the CDR3 is TGTGCCAGCGGAAGGAACGCTGAAGCTTTCTTT.

The CDR3 loop reads CASRGSVNTEAFF. For the CDR3, the DNA is TGTGCCAGCAGGGGAAGTGTGAACACTGAAGCTTTCTTT. This sequence joins TRBV2 and TRBJ1-1; D is undetermined. V shed 6 bases and J shed 0 bases, with 8 bases lying between them. CDR3 length equals 13 residues. Germline CDR1 SNHLY, CDR2 FYNNEI. Full variable domain (outside the CDR3, taken from reference TRBV2 and TRBJ1-1): EPEVTQTPSHQVTQMGQEVILRCVPISNHLYFYWYRQILGQKVEFLVSFYNNEISEKSEIFDDQFSVERPDGSNFTLKIRSTKLEDSAMYFCASRGSVNTEAFFGQGTRLTVV.

By share of the sample, this clone is medium-sized. The V and J genes are TRBV7-9 and TRBJ2-2; TRBD1 matches 7 bases. CDR1 is SEHNR, CDR2 FQNEAQ, per germline (reference sequence). The CDR3 contains 18 residues. After removal of 3 bases from V and 3 bases from J, the junction contained 13 bases not matched to a gene. Here the CDR3 DNA reads TGTGCCAGCAGCTTTAGTTTGTTGAGGGGGCCCGACACCGGGGAGCTGTTTTTT. Its protein product is CASSFSLLRGPDTGELFF. Based on the CDR3 plus reference TRBV7-9 and TRBJ2-2, the full variable domain is DTGVSQNPRHKITKRGQNVTFRCDPISEHNRLYWYRQTLGQGPEFLTYFQNEAQLEKSRLLSDRFSAERPKGSFSTLEIQRTEQGDSAMYLCASSFSLLRGPDTGELFFGEGSRLTVL.

The V call is TRBV12-5, the J call TRBJ1-5, with unresolved D. CDR1 LGHNT and CDR2 FRNRAP come from the germline V gene. This CDR3 has 12 residues. Trimming took 6 bases from V and 4 from J, leaving 7 bases between them. The CDR3 loop is CASGPTNQPQHF. The CDR3 DNA reads as TGTGCTAGTGGACCCACTAATCAGCCCCAGCATTTT.

The V gene is TRBV5-5, the J gene TRBJ2-7, with 8 bases lining up with TRBD1. The CDR3 is 15 amino acids. Germline V CDR1 and CDR2: SGHKS, YYEKEE (reference sequence). The V segment lost 0 bases and the J segment 4 bases; nucleotides outside the gene matches: 6. The CDR3 reads CASSLAGRGLYEQYF. CDR3 nucleotide sequence: TGTGCCAGCAGCTTGGCTGGCAGGGGGCTATACGAGCAGTACTTC.

This clone is medium-sized in the sample. V is TRBV23-1 and J is TRBJ2-2; 8 nucleotides line up with TRBD2. TRBV23-1 is flagged as an ORF with uncertain function. The trim removed 5 bases at V and 1 base at J, leaving 15 bases unmatched. CDR3 length: 19 residues. The CDR3 region is CASSKGCRAGGENTGELFF. CDR3 bases: TGCGCCAGCAGTAAGGGTTGCAGGGCGGGGGGTGAGAACACCGGGGAGCTGTTTTTT.

V and J are TRBV6-1 and TRBJ1-5, with D maybe TRBD1 (5 bases). The germline CDR1 and CDR2 sequences are MNHNS and SASEGT. This CDR3 has 16 residues. Deletions cut 4 bases from V and 2 bases from J, with 15 bases between. The CDR3 DNA reads TGTGCCAGCAGTGTGAACTGGGGCGGTGGCAATCAGCCCCAGCATTTT. It yields the protein CASSVNWGGGNQPQHF.

The genes are TRBV5-8 and TRBJ2-3; D is perhaps TRBD2 (6 bases). Germline lookup yields CDR1 SGHTS and CDR2 YDEGEE. V was shortened by 0 bases and J by 8 bases, with 10 bases between the two germline ends. The CDR3 loop spans 13 amino acids. The CDR3 spells CASSLASGGTQYF. The CDR3 nucleotides are TGTGCCAGCAGCTTGGCGTCCGGGGGTACGCAGTATTTT.

This sequence joins TRBV2 and TRBJ2-7, with D uncertain. Between the trimmed V and J ends, which lost 8 bases and 3 bases, there was a span of 14 bases. CDR1 and CDR2 (germline): SNHLY, FYNNEI. This CDR3 has 13 amino acids. The chain's CDR3 is CASVGALSYEQYF. In DNA, the CDR3 is TGTGCCAGCGTGGGCGCGTTGAGCTACGAGCAGTACTTC.

With respect to this clone: An end of the junction differs from the germline gene, which may be a read error. V and J are TRBV6-1 and TRBJ2-6; D might be TRBD2 (5 bases). Germline V CDR1 and CDR2: MNHNS, SASEGT. CDR3 size: 15 residues. CDR3 DNA sequence: TGTGCCAGCAGGGAAGAGGGCTATGGGGCCAACGTCCTGACTTTC. This sequence encodes CASREEGYGANVLTF.

The rearrangement uses TRBV2 and TRBJ2-3, with TRBD1 as a possible D gene (7 bases). Trimming left V 5 bases short and J 10 bases short, with 22 bases between. The germline gives CDR1 SNHLY, CDR2 FYNNEI. The CDR3 runs 15 residues. As DNA, the CDR3 is TGTGCCAGCAGTAACACCAGGGGGTCGGGGGCTGCGCAGTATTTT. It encodes CASSNTRGSGAAQYF.

This clone occurred once. The chain recombines TRBV12-3 or TRBV12-4 with TRBJ1-1, with TRBD1 matching over 7 bases. The CDR3 loop spans 11 amino acids. For the CDR3, the DNA is TGTGCGACGCGTAGGGGGCAAGAAGCTTTCTTT. It codes for CATRRGQEAFF.

For the CDR3, the DNA is TGTGCCAGTAGTGCGCTGGAGGGGGGCCGAAATATAAAACTGTTTTTT. Protein sequence: CASSALEGGRNIKLFF. The V call is TRBV19, the J call TRBJ1-4; D might be TRBD1 (6 bases). Trimming stripped 5 bases from V and 10 bases from J, with 23 bases between. Germline V gene data show CDR1 as LNHDA and CDR2 as SQIVND (reference sequence). The CDR3 length is 16 residues.